These T cell receptor beta chains were read from a single sample in a study of shared clonotypes between healthy human individuals. TCRdb keeps only in-frame clones here, not all; method: immunoSEQ multiplex PCR. The data hold about 1.1 million clones, with around three quarters observed a single time. The sequenced sample was memory CD4+ T cells from PBMCs. These receptors originate from a man aged 18 to 30 in good health. Some clones in this sample may be carry-over from other donors' samples. Both conserved end residues are part of each CDR3. D genes are given only for firm matches. Some rows have no size entry. The others give once, few or many, or a class for an expanded clone.

V gene,clone size,J gene,D gene,CDR3 DNA,CDR3 protein
TRBV7-7,NA,TRBJ2-5,NA,TGTGCCAGCAGCCCCCTTACAGGGACTAAAGAGACCCAGTACTTC,CASSPLTGTKETQYF
TRBV29-1,NA,TRBJ1-3,NA,TGCAGCGTTGAACTCTCTGGAAACACCATATATTTT,CSVELSGNTIYF
TRBV29-1,NA,TRBJ2-3,NA,TGCAGCGTCTCCGCGGCCCTAGCCATCGATACGCAGTATTTT,CSVSAALAIDTQYF
TRBV10-3,NA,TRBJ2-3,TRBD2,TGTGCCATCAGTGATCCCTCAGCGGGGCTGGGAAGCGGCACGCAGTATTTT,CAISDPSAGLGSGTQYF
TRBV30,NA,TRBJ2-6,NA,TGTGCGCAGGGACCTGATGGAAGCTCTGGGGCCAACGTCCTGACTTTC,CAQGPDGSSGANVLTF
TRBV6-1,NA,TRBJ1-1,NA,TGTGCCAGCAGTGAAGCGCTAGGGCCTTACACTGAAGCTTTCTTT,CASSEALGPYTEAFF
TRBV11-2,NA,TRBJ2-7,NA,TGTGCCAGCAAACTAGGATACGAGCAGTACTTC,CASKLGYEQYF
TRBV5-1,few,TRBJ1-1,NA,TGCGCCAGCAGCTGGGACGGGAGGAACACTGAAGCTTTCTTT,CASSWDGRNTEAFF
TRBV2,NA,TRBJ2-5,TRBD1,TGTGCCAGCGATCGGATGGGGGGAAGGACAGGGCCCTTGGAGACCCAGTACTTC,CASDRMGGRTGPLETQYF
TRBV11-3,NA,TRBJ2-6,TRBD1,TGTGCCAGCAGCTCTGGACAGGGATCTCTGGGGGCCAACGTCCTGACTTTC,CASSSGQGSLGANVLTF
TRBV2,NA,TRBJ2-3,NA,TGTGCCAGCAGTGAGGAGCTCACAGATACGCAGTATTTT,CASSEELTDTQYF
TRBV7-2,NA,TRBJ2-7,NA,TGTGCCAGCAGCTTAGATCCCACTACGTCCTACGAGCAGTACTTC,CASSLDPTTSYEQYF
TRBV6-4,NA,TRBJ1-2,NA,TGTGCCAGCAGTGACGAGGGCAGAGCTGGCTACACCTTC,CASSDEGRAGYTF
TRBV28,few,TRBJ1-1,NA,TGTGCCAGCATGCAGATAAACACTGAAGCTTTCTTT,CASMQINTEAFF
TRBV27,NA,TRBJ2-1,NA,TGTGCCAGCAGTCAGGGGCTAGCGGTCTACAATGAGCAGTTCTTC,CASSQGLAVYNEQFF
TRBV29-1,NA,TRBJ2-7,NA,TGCAGCGTCCGGGACGCTTCTTACTACGAGCAGTACTTC,CSVRDASYYEQYF
TRBV5-1,NA,TRBJ2-1,TRBD1,TGCGCCAGCAGCCTGGGACAGACTTACAATGAGCAGTTCTTC,CASSLGQTYNEQFF
TRBV5-4,NA,TRBJ2-1,NA,TGTGCCAGCACGAACTGGGGACGGGGAAACAATGAGCAGTTCTTC,CASTNWGRGNNEQFF
TRBV7-3,NA,TRBJ2-3,NA,TGTGCCAGCAGCCCCCGAGGCGTTAGCGCAGGATCAGATACGCAGTATTTT,CASSPRGVSAGSDTQYF
TRBV5-4,NA,TRBJ2-7,TRBD2,TGTGCCAGCAGCCCGCGGACTAGCGGGACTGGCGAGCAGTACTTC,CASSPRTSGTGEQYF
TRBV19,NA,TRBJ2-3,NA,TGTGCCAGTAGTAAGGTGATCGTCGCTAGCACAGATACGCAGTATTTT,CASSKVIVASTDTQYF
TRBV5-6,NA,TRBJ2-1,TRBD2,TGTGCCAGCCGGCTAGCGGGAGTCAATGAGCAGTTCTTC,CASRLAGVNEQFF
TRBV9,NA,TRBJ2-1,NA,TGTGCCAGCAGCGTAGCCGGTTACAATGAGCAGTTCTTC,CASSVAGYNEQFF
TRBV5-4,NA,TRBJ2-2,NA,TGTGCCAGCAGCTTCCGAGAGAGCACCGGGGAGCTGTTTTTT,CASSFRESTGELFF
TRBV14,NA,TRBJ1-2,TRBD1,TGTGCCAGCAGTAGAGACAGGGCCTGGGGCAGAGAATTCTATGGCTACACCTTC,CASSRDRAWGREFYGYTF
TRBV9,few,TRBJ1-4,TRBD1,TGTGCCAGCAGCGTACGGGACAGGGGGAGGGAAAAACTGTTTTTT,CASSVRDRGREKLFF
TRBV29-1,many,TRBJ2-3,NA,TGCAGCGTTGATCGCAGGGGCGCAGATACGCAGTATTTT,CSVDRRGADTQYF
TRBV29-1,NA,TRBJ2-3,NA,TGCAGCTCCCTTTGGCAGTCAGATACGCAGTATTTT,CSSLWQSDTQYF